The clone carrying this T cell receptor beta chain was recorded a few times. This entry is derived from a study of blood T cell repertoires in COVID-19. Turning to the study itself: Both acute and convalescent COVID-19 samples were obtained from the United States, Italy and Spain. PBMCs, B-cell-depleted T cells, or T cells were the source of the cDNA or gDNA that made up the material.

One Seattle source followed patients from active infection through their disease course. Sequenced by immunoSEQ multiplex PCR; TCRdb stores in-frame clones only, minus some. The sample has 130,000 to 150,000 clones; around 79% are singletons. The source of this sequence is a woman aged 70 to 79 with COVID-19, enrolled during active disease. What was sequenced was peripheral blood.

CDR3 sequence (DNA): TGTGCCAGCAGTGACTACACTGAAGCTTTCTTT. It encodes CASSDYTEAFF. V is TRBV2 and J is TRBJ1-1, with no clear D. V lost 3 bases, J lost 3 bases, and 2 bases lay in between. Looked up from germline, CDR1 is SNHLY and CDR2 is FYNNEI. The CDR3 has 11 residues.